The clone carrying this TCR beta chain was picked up a small number of times. This entry belongs to a study of T-cell reconstitution after alpha-beta-depleted transplantation in children. Preparing the TCRbeta library involved the use of unique molecular identifiers. MiXCR, applied by TCRdb to the PCR reads, yields one record per CDR3 protein. The sample yields 250,000 to 350,000 distinct CDR3 sequences, approximately 23% seen once. The CDR3 contains 15 residues. Germline loops: CDR1 SGHTA, CDR2 FQGNSA. The junction had 3 bases not matched to a gene; V was cut back by 4 bases and J by 5 bases. This sample comprised PBMCs, mostly from graft donor cells, obtained 180 days after TCRalphabeta/CD19-depleted stem cell transplant. The receptor comes from a male patient aged 10-17 years who had a stem cell transplant for acute lymphoblastic leukemia, so the T cells may come from the graft donor. V gene TRBV7-2 combines with J gene TRBJ2-2; TRBD2 aligns across 11 bases. CDR3 coding DNA: TGTGCCAGCAGCTACAGACTAGCGGGGACCGGGGAGCTGTTTTTT. As protein: CASSYRLAGTGELFF.